This is a list of T cell receptor beta chains from one sample in a study of blood T cells in healthy people across ages. TCRdb re-called the 5' RACE reads with MiXCR, one entry per CDR3 protein. The repertoire holds about 640,000 distinct CDR3 sequences, with roughly 58% as singletons. The sequenced material came from blood. These receptors all stem from a man between 60 and 70 years old in good health. Both conserved end residues are part of each CDR3. A D gene is named only where the DNA matches it firmly. Clone size is not always given. Where it is, it says once, few, many or a class for expanded clones.

CDR3nt: TGCAGTGCGACTACAGGCTTCTCTGATGGCTACACCTTC; CDR3aa: CSATTGFSDGYTF; abundance: .; v_gene: TRBV20-1; d_gene: .; j_gene: TRBJ1-2; len: 13
CDR3nt: TGTGCCAGCAGAACGACAGGGCGATATGGCTACACCTTC; CDR3aa: CASRTTGRYGYTF; abundance: few; v_gene: TRBV28; d_gene: TRBD1; j_gene: TRBJ1-2; len: 13
CDR3nt: TGCGCCAGCAGCCCCCCGGTGGGGGGTTCTGGGAACATTCAGTACTTC; CDR3aa: CASSPPVGGSGNIQYF; abundance: .; v_gene: TRBV5-1; d_gene: .; j_gene: TRBJ2-4; len: 16
CDR3nt: TGTGCCAGCAGCCCACGGGCGGGATCCTACAATGAGCAGTTCTTC; CDR3aa: CASSPRAGSYNEQFF; abundance: many; v_gene: TRBV5-5; d_gene: .; j_gene: TRBJ2-1; len: 15
CDR3nt: TGTGCCAGCAGCGACTACAGGTCCAATGAGCAGTTCTTC; CDR3aa: CASSDYRSNEQFF; abundance: .; v_gene: TRBV7-2; d_gene: .; j_gene: TRBJ2-1; len: 13
CDR3nt: TGTGCCAGCAGCAACGGGGGAGGGCAGTACTTC; CDR3aa: CASSNGGGQYF; abundance: .; v_gene: TRBV6-5; d_gene: TRBD2; j_gene: TRBJ2-4; len: 11
CDR3nt: TGTGCCACCAGCAGAGATCAGGGCAGGGTCTATGGCTACACCTTC; CDR3aa: CATSRDQGRVYGYTF; abundance: .; v_gene: TRBV15; d_gene: .; j_gene: TRBJ1-2; len: 15
CDR3nt: TGTGCCACCAGTGATTCAGGGTTTGGTGGGTACCAAGAGACCCAGTACTTC; CDR3aa: CATSDSGFGGYQETQYF; abundance: few; v_gene: TRBV24-1; d_gene: .; j_gene: TRBJ2-5; len: 17
CDR3nt: TGTGCCAGCAGCTTAGATTCTTGGGGAGGACGGTACTTC; CDR3aa: CASSLDSWGGRYF; abundance: .; v_gene: TRBV7-9; d_gene: .; j_gene: TRBJ2-5; len: 13
CDR3nt: TGTGCCAGCAAACCAGGCGTCACAGATACGCAGTATTTT; CDR3aa: CASKPGVTDTQYF; abundance: .; v_gene: TRBV12-3/TRBV12-4; d_gene: .; j_gene: TRBJ2-3; len: 13
CDR3nt: TGTGCCAGCAGTTACTCCCGAGGGGCCTCGACCCGGGATGAGCAGTTCTTC; CDR3aa: CASSYSRGASTRDEQFF; abundance: once; v_gene: TRBV6-5; d_gene: .; j_gene: TRBJ2-1; len: 17
CDR3nt: TGCAGTGCTCGACCGGGACTAGCGGGGGGTCAAGAGACCCAGTACTTC; CDR3aa: CSARPGLAGGQETQYF; abundance: few; v_gene: TRBV20-1; d_gene: TRBD2; j_gene: TRBJ2-5; len: 16
CDR3nt: TGTGCCAGCAGCTTAGGGGAGCGGGGCGAAGAGACCCAGTACTTC; CDR3aa: CASSLGERGEETQYF; abundance: .; v_gene: TRBV7-2; d_gene: TRBD2; j_gene: TRBJ2-5; len: 15
CDR3nt: TGTGCCAGCAGCCAGGGGACTAGCGGGGGCCTTTACCAAGAGACCCAGTACTTC; CDR3aa: CASSQGTSGGLYQETQYF; abundance: once; v_gene: TRBV11-2; d_gene: TRBD2; j_gene: TRBJ2-5; len: 18
CDR3nt: TGTGCCAGCAGCCAAGTGGGTGGAAACACCATATATTTT; CDR3aa: CASSQVGGNTIYF; abundance: .; v_gene: TRBV4-2; d_gene: .; j_gene: TRBJ1-3; len: 13
CDR3nt: TGCAGTGCTTCCGACCCAAACACCGGGGAGCTGTTTTTT; CDR3aa: CSASDPNTGELFF; abundance: once; v_gene: TRBV20-1; d_gene: .; j_gene: TRBJ2-2; len: 13
CDR3nt: TGCGCCAGCAGCTTAAATCCCCCGGCAGGCACATACAATGAGCAGTTCTTC; CDR3aa: CASSLNPPAGTYNEQFF; abundance: .; v_gene: TRBV5-1; d_gene: .; j_gene: TRBJ2-1; len: 17
CDR3nt: TGTGCCAGCAGCTTATCCTCGGCGGGTCAAGAGACCCAGTACTTC; CDR3aa: CASSLSSAGQETQYF; abundance: .; v_gene: TRBV11-2; d_gene: .; j_gene: TRBJ2-5; len: 15
CDR3nt: TGTGCCATCAAAGGCCCCGCAGGGGGCTGGAAGTATGGCTACACCTTC; CDR3aa: CAIKGPAGGWKYGYTF; abundance: .; v_gene: TRBV10-3; d_gene: TRBD1; j_gene: TRBJ1-2; len: 16
CDR3nt: TGCGCCAGCAGCTTGGGGTCAGCTCAACAAGAGACCCAGTACTTC; CDR3aa: CASSLGSAQQETQYF; abundance: .; v_gene: TRBV5-1; d_gene: .; j_gene: TRBJ2-5; len: 15
CDR3nt: TGTGCCAGCAGTTTGATGGAGGGGGTAGAGACCCAGTACTTC; CDR3aa: CASSLMEGVETQYF; abundance: .; v_gene: TRBV12-3/TRBV12-4; d_gene: .; j_gene: TRBJ2-5; len: 14
CDR3nt: TGCGCCAGCAGCTTGTTGGCCTCTAATGAGCAGTTCTTC; CDR3aa: CASSLLASNEQFF; abundance: .; v_gene: TRBV5-1; d_gene: .; j_gene: TRBJ2-1; len: 13
CDR3nt: TGTGCCACCAGCAGAGCCCACCCTAGCGGGGGCATCGGAGTTGACTACGGGCAGTACTTC; CDR3aa: CATSRAHPSGGIGVDYGQYF; abundance: .; v_gene: TRBV15; d_gene: TRBD2; j_gene: TRBJ2-7; len: 20
CDR3nt: TGTGCCATCAGTGTGGGGCGGACGAACACTGAAGCTTTCTTT; CDR3aa: CAISVGRTNTEAFF; abundance: .; v_gene: TRBV10-3; d_gene: .; j_gene: TRBJ1-1; len: 14